The clone carrying this T cell receptor beta chain appeared a few times. What it binds is unknown. This sample stems from a study of CD8 T cells in Susac syndrome. Study-wide results and limits: The authors acknowledged that their TCR sequencing and HLA analysis involved a relatively small number of individuals.

Reverse transcription of about 0.5 to 1 ug RNA used random hexamers. TCRdb re-called the immunoSEQ multiplex PCR reads with MiXCR, one entry per CDR3 protein. The sample lists fewer than 350,000 distinct CDR3 sequences, 89% occurring once. The CD8+ and CD4+ T cells were negatively isolated, with the TEMRA cells enriched by FACS. The V segment lost 4 bases and the J segment 1 base; nucleotides outside the gene matches: 11. Germline CDR1 reads GTSNPN; CDR2 reads SVGIG (reference sequence). The CDR3 consists of 16 residues. This chain joins TRBV30 and TRBJ2-7; TRBD2 agrees at 9 bases. The clonotype originates from a human donor with multiple sclerosis. The sample consisted of CD8+ T cells from PBMCs. The CDR3 DNA reads TGTGCCTGGATACCGTCCCCGGGACTAGCATCCTACGAGCAGTACTTC. This sequence encodes CAWIPSPGLASYEQYF.